This T cell receptor beta chain appears in the sequencing data of a study of T cells expressing NK-cell markers. A 5'RACE template switching approach incorporating UMIs was used to make TCR beta cDNA. TCRdb reprocessed the 5' RACE reads, with one entry per CDR3 protein and no DNA. The sample totals 30,000 or so distinct CDR3 sequences. CDR3 size: 17 residues. Germline V gene data show CDR1 as SQVTM and CDR2 as ANQGSEA. Sequenced: blood T cells: a sorted CD56 or NKG2C T cell subset, CD4+ or CD8+ T cells, or bulk PBMC T cells (not recorded which). This sequence was found in a woman between 18 and 69 years old in good health. The rearrangement uses TRBV29-1 and TRBJ2-4. Here the CDR3 reads CSVGGASKGLTKNIQYF.